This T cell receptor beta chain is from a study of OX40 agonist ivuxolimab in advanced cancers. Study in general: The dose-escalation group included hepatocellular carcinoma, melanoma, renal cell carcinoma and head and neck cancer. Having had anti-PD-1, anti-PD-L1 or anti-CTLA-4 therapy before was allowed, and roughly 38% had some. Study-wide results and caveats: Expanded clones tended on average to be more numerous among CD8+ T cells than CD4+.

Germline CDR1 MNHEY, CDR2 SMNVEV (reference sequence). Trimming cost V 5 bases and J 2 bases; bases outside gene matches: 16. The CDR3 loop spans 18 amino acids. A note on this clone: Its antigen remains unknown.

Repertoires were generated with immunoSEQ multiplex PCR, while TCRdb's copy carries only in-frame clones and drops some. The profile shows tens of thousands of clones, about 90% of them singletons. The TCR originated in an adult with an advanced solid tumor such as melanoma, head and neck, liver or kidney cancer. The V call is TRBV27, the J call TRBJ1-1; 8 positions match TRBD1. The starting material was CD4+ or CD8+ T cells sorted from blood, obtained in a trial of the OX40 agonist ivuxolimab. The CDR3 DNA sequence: TGTGCCAGCAGTCTAGGACAGGGAATCGGTGTGGGCAACACTGAAGCTTTCTTT. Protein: CASSLGQGIGVGNTEAFF.